Presented here are 26 T cell receptor beta chains from one specimen sequenced in a study of tumor and adjacent non-tumor tissue in lung cancer. RNA was extracted from bulk tissue without any cell sorting. The library came from three nested PCR rounds adapted from ARM-PCR protocols. TCRdb re-derived calls from the multiplex PCR reads in MiXCR, one entry per CDR3 protein. The repertoire holds approximately 76,000 distinct CDR3 sequences, around 65% seen once, with around 12% in the top ten. Material for sequencing was lung tumor tissue. The receptors come from a woman in her 70s with non-small cell lung cancer.

About this clonotype: The CDR3 carries no conserved terminal phenylalanine or tryptophan, so it likely arises from a read error. Because the CDR3's place on the DNA is in doubt, the DNA is left out and the CDR3 is given as listed by TCRdb. The rearrangement links TRBV6-5 to TRBJ2-7. The CDR3 is 15 residues long, counting both termini. Per germline, CDR1 MNHEY and CDR2 SVGAGI. CDR3 loop: CASNYSTGTTYEQHL.

About this clonotype: Being one base from a much bigger clone, this may be a read error. The chain combines TRBV13 with TRBJ2-7; D is uncertain. The CDR3 is 14 amino acids. Between the trimmed V and J ends, which lost 5 bases and 0 bases, there was a span of 11 bases. Per germline, CDR1 PRHDT and CDR2 FYEKMQ (reference sequence). CDR3 residues: CASSLQDGSYEQYF. The CDR3 DNA reads TGTGCCAGCAGCCTCCAGGACGGCTCCTACGAGCAGTACTTC.

On this clonotype: Given the absence of the conserved phenylalanine or tryptophan at the CDR3 end, a read error is likely. The chain links TRBV4-1 to TRBJ2-3; D is undetermined. V shed 5 bases and J shed 0 bases, with 12 bases lying between them. Germline V gives CDR1 MGHRA, CDR2 YSYEKL. There are 15 residues in the CDR3. CDR3 protein: CASSIGRISTDTQYI. CDR3 DNA: TGCGCCAGCAGCATAGGACGGATTAGCACAGATACGCAGTATATT.

Points on this clonotype: The germline gene is not matched at one end of the junction; a read error may be the cause. The chain is built from TRBV10-1 and TRBJ2-5, with D perhaps TRBD1 or TRBD2 (6 bases each). Germline lookup yields CDR1 WNHNN and CDR2 SYGVQD (reference sequence). This CDR3 region has 18 residues. Here the CDR3 DNA reads TGCACCAGCAGTGAGTCGAGCTTCGACAGGTCCCCAGGGGAGGCCCAGTACTTC. The encoded protein is CTSSESSFDRSPGEAQYF.

As to this clonotype: It may be a read error: a sequence one base away is much more abundant. The chain is built from TRBV20-1 and TRBJ2-7; D is tentatively TRBD1 or TRBD2 (5 bases each). CDR3 length: 8 residues. V lost 8 bases to trimming and J lost 13 bases, with 12 bases between them. Germline V gene data show CDR1 as DFQATT and CDR2 as SNEGSKA (reference sequence). The CDR3 DNA is TGCAGTACTGAGGGACGATACTTC. Its protein product is CSTEGRYF.

This clonotype was observed many times. The J gene is TRBJ2-7, the V gene TRBV11-2; D might be TRBD2 (5 bases). V shed 4 bases and J shed 9 bases, with 10 bases lying between them. CDR3 length: 11 residues. Germline values: CDR1 SGHAT, CDR2 FQNNGV. The CDR3 region is CASSSEGLQYF. The CDR3 DNA reads TGTGCCAGCAGCTCTGAGGGATTGCAGTACTTC.

At least ten counts were recorded for this clonotype. V and J are TRBV5-1 and TRBJ2-5, with 9 bases identical to TRBD1. The CDR3 covers 15 residues. Germline V gives CDR1 SGHRS, CDR2 YFSETQ. V shed 0 bases and J 1 base; nucleotides not matched to a gene: 1. The CDR3 coding sequence is TGCGCCAGCAGCTTGGAGGGACAGGGCCAAGAGACCCAGTACTTC. It codes for CASSLEGQGQETQYF.

Comment on this clonotype: Germline and junction disagree at one end, which may indicate a read error. J is TRBJ2-7 and V is TRBV6-6; maybe TRBD2 (6 bases). The CDR3 contains 16 residues. Germline lookup yields CDR1 MNHNY and CDR2 SVGAGI (reference sequence). CDR3 residues: CVSVPAGQRGSYEQYF. The CDR3 region has the DNA TGTGTCAGCGTCCCCGCGGGGCAGCGTGGATCCTACGAGCAGTACTTC.

This clonotype is a singleton in its sample. A junction boundary mismatches the germline segment, possibly from a read error. The chain recombines TRBV11-1 with TRBJ2-3, with D unclear. The germline V gene encodes CDR1 SGHAT and CDR2 FQDESV (reference sequence). The CDR3 runs to 13 residues. The CDR3 protein is CASANPFTDTQCF. CDR3 coding DNA: TGCGCCAGCGCCAACCCCTTCACAGATACGCAGTGTTTT.

This clonotype has a handful of counts. The junction departs from germline at one end; a sequencing error may be responsible. The V and J genes are TRBV30 and TRBJ1-2; TRBD1 matches at 7 bases. This CDR3 region has 14 residues. The germline V gene encodes CDR1 GTSNPN and CDR2 SVGIG (reference sequence). In nucleotides, the CDR3 is TGTGCTTGGAGTCAAACAGGGGCGACTCATGGCTACACCTTC. It is translated as CAWSQTGATHGYTF.

The J gene is TRBJ1-4, the V gene TRBV5-1; the match to TRBD1 covers 8 bases. Germline CDR1 is SGHRS and CDR2 is YFSETQ. This CDR3 has 15 amino acids. V dropped 4 bases and J dropped 7; count of bases not matched to a gene: 9. Here the CDR3 reads CASSLNGQGLEKLFF. CDR3 sequence (DNA): TGCGCCAGCAGCCTTAATGGACAGGGCCTTGAAAAACTGTTTTTT.

With respect to this clonotype: An end of the junction differs from the germline gene, which may be a read error. This rearrangement joins TRBV11-2 to TRBJ2-3, with no clear D. Germline V gene lookup returns CDR1 SGHAT and CDR2 FQNNGV. This CDR3 is 12 amino acids long. The CDR3 sequence: CASALYEDTQYF. The CDR3, as DNA: TGTGCCAGCGCCCTTTATGAAGATACTCAGTATTTT.

In regard to this clonotype: Mismatch with germline at one junction end may stem from a read error. The rearrangement links TRBV20-1 to TRBJ2-1; D is unclear. This CDR3 is built from 13 residues. Germline V lookup: CDR1 DFQATT, CDR2 SNEGSKA (reference sequence). CDR3 sequence (DNA): TGCAGTGTTATCTGGGCCACCCTGAATGAGCACTTCTTC. As protein: CSVIWATLNEHFF.

The chain joins TRBV6-2 or TRBV6-3 to TRBJ2-7, with 11 bases identical to TRBD2. CDR1 is MNHEY and CDR2 is SVGEGT in the germline V gene. J gave up 4 bases and V 2 bases, and 13 bases lay outside the gene matches. This CDR3 region has 18 residues. For the CDR3, the DNA is TGTGCCAGCAGTTACCTTGTGGTAGCGGGAGGGTCTCGGTACGAGCAGTACTTC. Translating it yields CASSYLVVAGGSRYEQYF.

To note about this clonotype: An end of the junction does not agree with germline; a read error may underlie this. This chain joins TRBV6-5 and TRBJ1-2, with TRBD1 matching over 7 bases. This CDR3 spans 16 amino acids. CDR1 and CDR2 (germline): MNHEY, SVGAGI. The CDR3: CASRRDSATGSYGYIF. The CDR3 DNA follows: TGCGCCAGCAGACGCGACAGCGCGACAGGGTCCTATGGCTACATCTTC.

Points on this clonotype: Germline and junction disagree at one end, which may indicate a read error. The genes are TRBV5-4 and TRBJ1-2; unclear D gene. The CDR3 loop spans 13 amino acids. CDR1 SGHNT and CDR2 YYREEE come from the germline V gene (reference sequence). The CDR3 bases are TGTACCAGCAGCTTCCTAACACGAGGTGGCTACACCTTC. The encoded protein is CTSSFLTRGGYTF.

The rearrangement joins TRBV6-6 to TRBJ1-5, with D unclear. V was trimmed by 2 bases and J by 15 bases, leaving 20 bases between them. Germline assignment: CDR1 MNHNY and CDR2 SVGAGI (reference sequence). This CDR3 comprises 14 residues. Here the CDR3 reads CASSYPDGVQSRHF. The CDR3 coding sequence is TGTGCCAGCAGTTACCCGGACGGGGTACAGTCCCGGCATTTT.

This clonotype was picked up many times. The genes are TRBV5-4 and TRBJ1-2; the D gene is possibly TRBD1 (6 bases). The CDR3 spans 16 residues. Germline V gene lookup returns CDR1 SGHNT and CDR2 YYREEE (reference sequence). The ends were cut back, 0 bases at V and 4 bases at J, with 16 bases in the middle. The CDR3 spells CASSLDVQGLLYGYTF. CDR3 sequence (DNA): TGTGCCAGCAGCTTGGACGTACAGGGCCTCCTCTATGGCTACACCTTC.

Worth noting for this clonotype: Mismatch with germline at one junction end may stem from a read error. The chain links TRBV6-1 to TRBJ1-6; no reliable D call. The CDR3 has 15 amino acids. Looked up from germline, CDR1 is MNHNS and CDR2 is SASEGT. The CDR3 reads CASSEGPDLPSPLHF. The DNA for the CDR3 is TGTGCCAGCAGCGAAGGGCCAGACTTGCCTTCACCCCTCCACTTT.

About this clonotype: The CDR3 ends on some other residue instead of the conserved phenylalanine or tryptophan, so this is likely a read error. This sequence joins TRBV29-1 and TRBJ2-1; no clear D. CDR3 length: 12 residues. The V end lost 0 bases, the J end lost 7 bases, and 7 bases lay between the germline ends. CDR1 and CDR2 (germline): SQVTM, ANQGSEA. DNA of the CDR3: TGCAGCGTTGAAGAGGCCAGGAATGAGCAGTTCCTC. Encoded protein: CSVEEARNEQFL.

This clonotype was detected ten times or more. The rearrangement uses TRBV28 and TRBJ1-4; 7 bases map to TRBD1. The germline gives CDR1 MDHEN, CDR2 SYDVKM. The CDR3 is 16 residues long. With 5 bases clipped from V and 2 bases from J, the junction kept 8 bases outside the gene matches. The CDR3 DNA reads as TGTGCCAGCAGTAACCGACAGGGAGCCACTAATGAAAAACTGTTTTTT. This codes for CASSNRQGATNEKLFF. Combining the CDR3 with reference TRBV28 and TRBJ1-4 gives the whole variable domain DVKVTQSSRYLVKRTGEKVFLECVQDMDHENMFWYRQDPGLGLRLIYFSYDVKMKEKGDIPEGYSVSREKKERFSLILESASTNQTSMYLCASSNRQGATNEKLFFGSGTQLSVL.

A word on this clonotype: A read error is possible here, since a much larger clone lies one base away. The chain links TRBV30 to TRBJ1-2, with D unresolved. The CDR3 runs to 12 residues. CDR1 GTSNPN and CDR2 SVGIG come from the germline V gene (reference sequence). The CDR3 sequence: CAWSGGFYDYTF. The CDR3 DNA follows: TGTGCCTGGAGTGGAGGGTTCTATGACTACACCTTC.

Notes on this clonotype: With a much larger clone just one base away, this may be a read error. The chain recombines TRBV28 with TRBJ2-7; TRBD2 aligns across 9 bases. Germline-derived CDR1 and CDR2 are MDHEN and SYDVKM. This CDR3 has 13 residues. CDR3 nucleotide sequence: TGTGTCAGCAGAGATGGACTAGCGAACGAGCAGTACTTC. Translated, it gives CVSRDGLANEQYF. The entire variable domain, with the rest obtained from reference TRBV28 and TRBJ2-7, is as follows: DVKVTQSSRYLVKRTGEKVFLECVQDMDHENMFWYRQDPGLGLRLIYFSYDVKMKEKGDIPEGYSVSREKKERFSLILESASTNQTSMYLCVSRDGLANEQYFGPGTRLTVT.

This clonotype was seen at least ten times. The chain has TRBV6-1 and TRBJ2-5, with 7 bases identical to TRBD2. After removal of 9 bases from V and 5 bases from J, the junction contained 12 bases not matched to a gene. The CDR3 extends over 14 amino acids. CDR1 is MNHNS and CDR2 is SASEGT in the germline V gene. The CDR3 coding sequence is TGTGCCAGTCGATGGGGGGGAGGGGAGGAGACCCAGTACTTC. It translates to CASRWGGGEETQYF.

As to this clonotype: The conserved phenylalanine or tryptophan is not found at the CDR3 terminus, so this likely reflects a read error. The chain combines TRBV6-2 or TRBV6-3 with TRBJ2-7, with 13 bases identical to TRBD2. This CDR3 region has 17 residues. In germline, CDR1 is MNHEY, CDR2 SVGEGT. The CDR3 nucleotides are TGTGTCAGCAGCTCAACTAGCGGGAGGGCCACCGCCTACGAGCAGTACCTC. Translating gives CVSSSTSGRATAYEQYL.

As regards this clonotype: The junction does not match germline at one end; this may be a read error. The chain employs TRBV6-5 and TRBJ1-1; TRBD1 matches 9 bases. This CDR3 region has 14 residues. Germline CDR1 is MNHEY and CDR2 is SVGAGI. This chain's CDR3 is CASCFGQGKNEAFF. CDR3 nucleotide sequence: TGTGCCAGCTGTTTTGGACAGGGGAAGAATGAAGCTTTCTTC.